The 28 T cell receptor beta chains in this list originate from one sample, sequenced in a study of T cell repertoires in cytomegalovirus infection. TCRdb reprocessed the reads with MiXCR, giving one entry per CDR3 protein. Found here are approximately 750,000 distinct CDR3 sequences, roughly a third of them singletons; the top ten hold roughly 2.9%. The sequenced sample consisted of PBMCs. Every receptor here comes from a human donor in good health (CMV status not recorded). Some clones in this sample may be carry-over from other donors' samples.

This clonotype was seen at least ten times. The J gene is TRBJ2-7, the V gene TRBV7-6; possible D gene TRBD1, 6 bases. The CDR3 totals 13 residues. Trimming cost V 1 base and J 6 bases, with 10 bases left between them. In germline, CDR1 is SGHVS, CDR2 FNYEAQ. CDR3 DNA sequence: TGTGCCAGCAGCTTAGAACAGGGTTTCGAGCAGTACTTC. Its protein product is CASSLEQGFEQYF.

At least ten counts were recorded for this clonotype. The gene calls are TRBV24-1 and TRBJ2-2; 8 bases are shared with TRBD2. The J segment lost 1 base and the V segment lost 5 bases, leaving 5 bases of the junction unmatched. The CDR3 totals 16 residues. The germline V gene has CDR1 KGHDR and CDR2 SFDVKD. As DNA, the CDR3 is TGTGCCACCAGTGTGGGGACTAGGGAGAACACCGGGGAGCTGTTTTTT. This codes for CATSVGTRENTGELFF.

This chain joins TRBV20-1 and TRBJ2-3; TRBD2 matches at 15 bases. CDR1 and CDR2 from the germline V gene are DFQATT and SNEGSKA (reference sequence). V trimming: 5 bases; J trimming: 0 bases; junction bases outside the gene matches: 12. The CDR3 is 19 amino acids. CDR3 nucleotides: TGCAGTGCTCCAGGACTAGCGGGGGGGGAAGCCACTAGCACAGATACGCAGTATTTT. Translated, it gives CSAPGLAGGEATSTDTQYF.

This sequence joins TRBV28 and TRBJ1-1; D ambiguous. The CDR3 sequence is 13 residues long. With 6 bases removed from V and 9 bases from J, the gap between germline ends came to 17 bases. Germline V lookup: CDR1 MDHEN, CDR2 SYDVKM. CDR3 sequence reads: CASSLRDRAKAFF. CDR3 in DNA: TGTGCCAGCAGCCTTAGGGATCGCGCGAAAGCTTTCTTT. Combining the CDR3 with reference TRBV28 and TRBJ1-1 gives the whole variable domain DVKVTQSSRYLVKRTGEKVFLECVQDMDHENMFWYRQDPGLGLRLIYFSYDVKMKEKGDIPEGYSVSREKKERFSLILESASTNQTSMYLCASSLRDRAKAFFGQGTRLTVV.

V usage is TRBV12-3 or TRBV12-4 and J usage is TRBJ1-6, with D perhaps TRBD1 (6 bases). V was shortened by 8 bases and J by 9 bases, with 17 bases between the two germline ends. The CDR3 loop spans 14 amino acids. The CDR3 region is CASSREGGISPLHF. The CDR3 nucleotides are TGTGCCAGCTCTCGAGAGGGGGGAATTTCACCCCTCCACTTT.

V is TRBV20-1 and J is TRBJ2-2, with 8 nucleotides matching TRBD2. The CDR3 covers 15 residues. After removal of 5 bases from V and 4 bases from J, the junction contained 9 bases not matched to a gene. The germline V gene encodes CDR1 DFQATT and CDR2 SNEGSKA (reference sequence). Here the CDR3 DNA reads TGCAGTGCTCAGGGTAGCGGGGTGGGCACCGGGGAGCTGTTTTTT. Protein product: CSAQGSGVGTGELFF.

This clonotype was seen a few times. The chain has TRBV19 and TRBJ2-2; D is possibly TRBD1 (6 bases). Between the trimmed V and J ends, which lost 4 bases and 2 bases, there was a span of 11 bases. This CDR3 comprises 15 residues. From germline, CDR1 is LNHDA and CDR2 SQIVND (reference sequence). The CDR3 reads CASSTAGANTGELFF. CDR3 coding DNA: TGTGCCAGTAGTACGGCAGGGGCTAACACCGGGGAGCTGTTTTTT.

To note about this clonotype: Being one base from a much bigger clone, this may be a read error. The CDR3 loop is CASSFGIGVNTEASF. The CDR3 coding sequence is TGTGCCAGCAGTTTTGGGATAGGGGTCAACACTGAAGCTTCCTTT. V gene TRBV27 combines with J gene TRBJ1-1, with a weak D call TRBD1 (5 bases). CDR1 and CDR2 (germline): MNHEY, SMNVEV (reference sequence). The CDR3 totals 15 residues.

This clonotype was found many times. This chain connects TRBV28 to TRBJ1-1; D uncertain. The CDR3 covers 13 residues. Germline CDR1 is MDHEN and CDR2 is SYDVKM. V lost 6 bases to trimming and J lost 1 base, with 9 bases between them. CDR3 sequence: CASSLQRNTEAFF. In nucleotides, the CDR3 is TGTGCCAGCAGCTTGCAGCGGAACACTGAAGCTTTCTTT.

This sequence joins TRBV28 and TRBJ1-5; D not resolved. CDR1 and CDR2 from the germline V gene are MDHEN and SYDVKM. The CDR3 length is 12 residues. The CDR3 here is CAIKRSNQPQHF. The CDR3 DNA follows: TGTGCGATAAAAAGGAGCAATCAGCCCCAGCATTTT.

CDR3 coding DNA: TGTGCCTCAAAGAGGGCGGCTGGCACAGATACGCAGTATTTT. It translates to CASKRAAGTDTQYF. The V call is TRBV12-3 or TRBV12-4, the J call TRBJ2-3; D may be TRBD2 (5 bases). V lost 11 bases and J lost 1, with 16 bases in between. The length of the CDR3 is 14 residues.

Note on this clonotype: This CDR3 is missing its conserved last phenylalanine or tryptophan, likely due to a read error. The gene calls are TRBV5-6 and TRBJ2-7; 8 bases align to TRBD1. This CDR3 region has 15 residues. V lost 3 bases, J lost 5 bases, and 10 bases stayed unmatched. The germline V gene has CDR1 SGHDT and CDR2 YYEEEE. CDR3 residues: CASSYGQGRGNEQYS. CDR3 bases: TGTGCCAGCAGCTACGGACAGGGTCGAGGGAACGAGCAGTACTCC.

The V and J genes are TRBV20-1 and TRBJ2-7, with 9 bases that match TRBD2. Germline V gene sequence: CDR1 DFQATT, CDR2 SNEGSKA (reference sequence). After removal of 1 base from V and 1 base from J, the junction contained 5 bases not matched to a gene. This CDR3 contains 15 residues. In nucleotides, the CDR3 is TGCAGTGCTAGAGGCTCCCTAGCGGGGTCCTACGAGCAGTACTTC. It yields the protein CSARGSLAGSYEQYF.

The V gene is TRBV28, the J gene TRBJ1-1; 11 bases are a match to TRBD1. Trimming removed 6 bases from V and 6 bases from J; junction bases left unmatched: 6. This CDR3 contains 14 residues. The germline CDR1 and CDR2 sequences are MDHEN and SYDVKM. The CDR3 DNA reads TGTGCCAGCAGCCGTGGACAGGGGGCACCTGAAGCTTTCTTT. This encodes CASSRGQGAPEAFF. Full variable domain (missing parts from reference TRBV28 and TRBJ1-1): DVKVTQSSRYLVKRTGEKVFLECVQDMDHENMFWYRQDPGLGLRLIYFSYDVKMKEKGDIPEGYSVSREKKERFSLILESASTNQTSMYLCASSRGQGAPEAFFGQGTRLTVV.

The J gene is TRBJ1-1, the V gene TRBV10-3; perhaps TRBD1 as D (5 bases). This CDR3 is built from 14 residues. Trimming shortened V by 5 bases and J by 4 bases, and 14 bases separated the two germline ends. Germline lookup yields CDR1 ENHRY and CDR2 SYGVKD. CDR3: CAISRDDFSTEAFF. For the CDR3, the DNA is TGTGCCATCAGTCGGGACGATTTTTCCACTGAAGCTTTCTTT.

This clonotype turned up a few times. The chain joins TRBV28 to TRBJ2-5, with D maybe TRBD1 (6 bases). Trimming took 2 bases from V and 4 from J, leaving 11 bases between them. The CDR3 has 14 residues. Germline loops: CDR1 MDHEN, CDR2 SYDVKM. CDR3 region: CASSLAGGAETQYF. In DNA form, the CDR3 reads TGTGCCAGCAGTTTAGCTGGGGGCGCAGAGACCCAGTACTTC.

V is TRBV30 and J is TRBJ2-7; possible D gene TRBD1, 6 bases. V was pared by 3 bases and J by 0 bases, with 12 bases between. Looked up from germline, CDR1 is GTSNPN and CDR2 is SVGIG (reference sequence). This CDR3 spans 14 amino acids. CDR3 protein: CAWRWGPSSYEQYF. DNA of the CDR3: TGTGCCTGGAGATGGGGGCCGAGCTCCTACGAGCAGTACTTC.

CDR3 residues: CASSQDLRTGVSPLHF. The CDR3, as DNA: TGTGCCAGCAGCCAAGATCTCCGGACAGGGGTTTCACCCCTCCACTTT. The chain joins TRBV14 to TRBJ1-6; 9 nucleotides agree with TRBD1. The V and J ends lost 0 bases and 9 bases, in that order; junction bases with no gene match: 6. The CDR3 totals 16 residues. In germline, CDR1 is SGHDN, CDR2 FVKESK.

Details on this clonotype: A read error may produce the germline difference seen at one junction end. This chain links TRBV20-1 with TRBJ1-2, with a possible D match to TRBD1 (5 bases). Germline CDR1 is DFQATT and CDR2 is SNEGSKA (reference sequence). CDR3 length: 13 residues. In DNA form, the CDR3 reads TGCAGTGCGGAGGGGAGTAGAGGCTATGTCTACACCTTC. Amino acids: CSAEGSRGYVYTF.

In its sample, this clonotype was seen many times. This rearrangement joins TRBV6-1 to TRBJ1-1; no firm D call. Germline V gene lookup returns CDR1 MNHNS and CDR2 SASEGT. The CDR3 consists of 17 residues. Between the trimmed V and J ends, which lost 7 bases and 0 bases, there was a span of 21 bases. The CDR3 DNA is TGTGCCAGCACCCACGGGGAGGGAGTATTCCTGAACACTGAAGCTTTCTTT. Amino acids: CASTHGEGVFLNTEAFF.

V is TRBV29-1 and J is TRBJ1-1; D possibly corresponds to TRBD1 (5 bases). Germline V gene data show CDR1 as SQVTM and CDR2 as ANQGSEA. Trimming removed 6 bases from V and 5 bases from J, with 10 bases in between. The CDR3 has 11 amino acids. CDR3: CSVAEGTEAFF. The CDR3 nucleotides read TGCAGCGTCGCCGAGGGGACTGAAGCTTTCTTT.

The V call is TRBV2, the J call TRBJ2-3; D possibly uses TRBD1 or TRBD2 (5 bases each). Trimming took off 6 bases at V and 8 bases at J, with 21 bases between the two ends. Germline V CDR1 and CDR2: SNHLY, FYNNEI. CDR3 length: 15 amino acids. CDR3 coding DNA: TGTGCCAGCAGGGGGGACGGACTGTGGCAGGGTACGCAGTATTTT. Translation: CASRGDGLWQGTQYF.

The genes are TRBV28 and TRBJ1-4; no reliable D call. Germline-derived CDR1 and CDR2 are MDHEN and SYDVKM. This CDR3 region has 15 residues. V was cut by 5 bases and J by 0 bases, with 10 bases left in between. CDR3 amino acids: CASSTPLSTNEKLFF. CDR3 nucleotide sequence: TGTGCCAGCAGTACCCCCCTATCAACTAATGAAAAACTGTTTTTT. The variable domain in full, completed from reference TRBV28 and TRBJ1-4, reads DVKVTQSSRYLVKRTGEKVFLECVQDMDHENMFWYRQDPGLGLRLIYFSYDVKMKEKGDIPEGYSVSREKKERFSLILESASTNQTSMYLCASSTPLSTNEKLFFGSGTQLSVL.

This clonotype has only a few counts. The chain uses TRBV5-4 and TRBJ1-4; D not resolved. V lost 4 bases, J lost 8 bases, and 15 bases lay in between. CDR3 length: 14 amino acids. CDR1 and CDR2 from the germline V gene are SGHNT and YYREEE (reference sequence). Here the CDR3 reads CASSVDGRGEKLFF. CDR3 DNA: TGTGCCAGCAGCGTGGACGGGCGGGGAGAAAAACTGTTTTTT.

The chain is built from TRBV12-3 or TRBV12-4 and TRBJ1-6, with D unclear. V lost 2 bases and J 6 bases, leaving 8 bases between the germline ends. This CDR3 is 14 amino acids long. In nucleotides, the CDR3 is TGTGCCAGCAGTTTAAATGAGTGTAATTCACCCCTCCACTTT. Protein: CASSLNECNSPLHF.

The gene calls are TRBV12-3 or TRBV12-4 and TRBJ2-7, with D possibly TRBD2 on 6 matching bases. Trimming stripped 5 bases from V and 9 bases from J, with 11 bases between. This CDR3 region has 11 residues. In nucleotides, the CDR3 is TGTGCCAGCAGTGGGGAGGTTGGGCAGTACTTC. The encoded protein is CASSGEVGQYF.

This clonotype was picked up one time. This sequence joins TRBV29-1 and TRBJ2-3, with 7 bases that match TRBD1. This CDR3 contains 13 residues. Germline CDR1 is SQVTM and CDR2 is ANQGSEA. The junction had 5 bases not matched to a gene; V was cut back by 7 bases and J by 1 base. The CDR3 DNA is TGCAGCGGGAGAGGACAGGGCACAGATACGCAGTATTTT. It specifies CSGRGQGTDTQYF.

The V and J genes are TRBV28 and TRBJ2-7; 10 bases fit TRBD1. The CDR3 loop spans 15 amino acids. J was trimmed by 0 bases and V by 4 bases; bases with no gene match: 3. The V gene's germline CDR1 is MDHEN and CDR2 SYDVKM. In DNA, the CDR3 is TGTGCCAGCAGTTCAGACAGGGGGCCCTCCTACGAGCAGTACTTC. Amino acid sequence: CASSSDRGPSYEQYF. The entire variable domain, with the rest obtained from reference TRBV28 and TRBJ2-7, is as follows: DVKVTQSSRYLVKRTGEKVFLECVQDMDHENMFWYRQDPGLGLRLIYFSYDVKMKEKGDIPEGYSVSREKKERFSLILESASTNQTSMYLCASSSDRGPSYEQYFGPGTRLTVT.